The 23 T cell receptor beta chains reported below all come from one sample, sequenced in a study of T-cell memory formation after mild COVID-19. MiXCR, applied by TCRdb to the 5' RACE reads, yields one record per CDR3 protein. The profile shows fewer than 250,000 distinct CDR3 sequences, 8% to 11% of them singletons. Material for sequencing was PBMCs or a T cell subset sorted from them (not recorded which). The receptor set was obtained from a man between 18 and 35 years old who had mild COVID-19 (a few samples of this study predate the infection). Cell type and time point are not known.

This chain uses TRBV7-7 with TRBJ2-7, with 10 nucleotides matching TRBD1. Germline trimming cut 6 bases from V and 2 bases from J; bases unmatched to any gene: 4. Germline V lookup: CDR1 SSHAT, CDR2 FNYEAQ (reference sequence). The CDR3 runs 14 residues. The CDR3 is CASSPGQGAYEQYF. The DNA for the CDR3 is TGTGCCAGCAGTCCAGGACAGGGGGCCTACGAGCAGTACTTC.

CDR3: CATSRDYRDYGYTF. In nucleotides, the CDR3 is TGTGCCACCAGCAGAGATTACAGGGACTATGGCTACACCTTC. The chain has TRBV15 and TRBJ1-2; D perhaps matches TRBD1 (6 bases). This CDR3 comprises 14 residues. Germline lookup yields CDR1 LNHNV and CDR2 YYDKDF (reference sequence). V was trimmed by 0 bases and J by 3 bases, leaving 8 bases between them.

This clonotype was seen a few times. J is TRBJ1-2 and V is TRBV7-9, with 8 bases lining up with TRBD1. Germline CDR1 SEHNR, CDR2 FQNEAQ (reference sequence). This CDR3 contains 14 residues. The ends lost 3 bases at V and 7 bases at J; junction bases unmatched: 7. The CDR3 DNA is TGTGCCAGCAGCTTGTTTCAGGGGGCGCCTGGCTACACCTTC. Its protein is CASSLFQGAPGYTF. Full variable domain (rest looked up from reference TRBV7-9 and TRBJ1-2): DTGVSQNPRHKITKRGQNVTFRCDPISEHNRLYWYRQTLGQGPEFLTYFQNEAQLEKSRLLSDRFSAERPKGSFSTLEIQRTEQGDSAMYLCASSLFQGAPGYTFGSGTRLTVV.

The rearrangement links TRBV28 to TRBJ1-5, with D perhaps TRBD1 (5 bases). The V gene lost 1 base and the J gene lost 15 bases, with 13 bases spanning the gap. The CDR3 runs 12 residues. The V gene's germline CDR1 is MDHEN and CDR2 SYDVKM. CDR3 coding DNA: TGTGCCAGCAGTTTATTAGGCGGGGCTGGGCATTTT. Its protein is CASSLLGGAGHF.

This clonotype was picked up a small number of times. This chain links TRBV11-3 with TRBJ2-3, with 7 bases identical to TRBD1. The CDR3 consists of 14 residues. Looked up from germline, CDR1 is SGHNT and CDR2 is YENEEA. V was clipped by 5 bases and J by 2 bases; unmatched bases: 4. The CDR3 spells CASSPTGYTDTQYF. DNA for the CDR3: TGTGCCAGCAGCCCGACAGGGTACACAGATACGCAGTATTTT.

This clonotype was counted at least ten times. The chain uses TRBV2 and TRBJ2-2; perhaps TRBD2 as D (6 bases). V was pared by 0 bases and J by 10 bases, with 9 bases between. The CDR3 is 13 residues long. From germline, CDR1 is SNHLY and CDR2 FYNNEI. The CDR3 DNA reads as TGTGCCAGCAGTGAAGCAACGGGAGTGGAGCTGTTTTTT. As protein: CASSEATGVELFF. Complete variable domain (other parts from reference TRBV2 and TRBJ2-2): EPEVTQTPSHQVTQMGQEVILRCVPISNHLYFYWYRQILGQKVEFLVSFYNNEISEKSEIFDDQFSVERPDGSNFTLKIRSTKLEDSAMYFCASSEATGVELFFGEGSRLTVL.

V is TRBV7-2 and J is TRBJ2-3, with TRBD1 matching over 7 bases. The V and J ends lost 1 base and 5 bases, in that order; junction bases with no gene match: 3. CDR3 size: 14 residues. Germline V gene data show CDR1 as SGHTA and CDR2 as FQGNSA. The DNA for the CDR3 is TGTGCCAGCAGCTTAGACAGGGGTGTAGATACGCAGTATTTT. Amino acids: CASSLDRGVDTQYF.

This clonotype has at least ten counts. This rearrangement joins TRBV6-5 to TRBJ2-3; tentatively, D is TRBD2 (6 bases). In germline, CDR1 is MNHEY, CDR2 SVGAGI. The germline V and J ends were trimmed by 3 bases and 3 bases, with 13 bases remaining between them. The CDR3 is made up of 15 amino acids. For the CDR3, the DNA is TGTGCCAGCAGTTATTGGGCGGGGCCAACAGATACGCAGTATTTT. Translating it yields CASSYWAGPTDTQYF.

This clonotype occurred a few times. The V call is TRBV4-1, the J call TRBJ2-1; 8 positions match TRBD2. CDR3 length: 16 residues. V lost 8 bases to trimming and J lost 2 bases; unmatched junction nucleotides: 11. Germline V gene data show CDR1 as MGHRA and CDR2 as YSYEKL. CDR3 sequence: CASHVRGGSTYNEQFF. In DNA, the CDR3 is TGCGCCAGCCATGTTCGGGGGGGCTCGACCTACAATGAGCAGTTCTTC.

This chain connects TRBV6-5 to TRBJ2-7; perhaps TRBD1 as D (6 bases). The CDR3 loop spans 14 amino acids. Per germline, CDR1 MNHEY and CDR2 SVGAGI. V was trimmed by 6 bases and J by 1 base, leaving 13 bases between them. In DNA, the CDR3 is TGTGCCAGCAGGACAGGCGACCGGTCCTACGAGCAGTACTTC. Translating it yields CASRTGDRSYEQYF.

The J gene is TRBJ1-1, the V gene TRBV4-1; D may be TRBD1 (6 bases). The CDR3 has 13 residues. Germline V gene lookup returns CDR1 MGHRA and CDR2 YSYEKL. Trimming took 5 bases from V and 7 from J, leaving 14 bases between them. CDR3 sequence (DNA): TGCGCCAGCAGCTCACAGGGAGCGGGTGAAGCTTTCTTT. Translated: CASSSQGAGEAFF.

The chain couples TRBV11-2 to TRBJ2-5; TRBD2 is a possible D gene (5 bases). This CDR3 comprises 14 residues. V lost 5 bases, J lost 1 base, and 11 bases lay in between. Germline assignment: CDR1 SGHAT and CDR2 FQNNGV. The CDR3 nucleotides are TGTGCCAGCAGCCCCCGCGGGCCCCAAGAGACCCAGTACTTC. This encodes CASSPRGPQETQYF.

This clonotype was detected many times. The V and J genes are TRBV18 and TRBJ2-2; weak D call: TRBD2 (7 bases). CDR1 is KGHSH, CDR2 LQKENI, per germline. The CDR3 sequence is 16 residues long. V lost 4 bases to trimming and J lost 6 bases, with 18 bases between them. The CDR3 reads CASSLPSGGGAGELFF. The CDR3 nucleotides are TGTGCCAGCTCACTCCCATCGGGGGGCGGCGCCGGGGAGCTGTTTTTT.

The chain joins TRBV6-2 or TRBV6-3 to TRBJ2-6; 11 nucleotides line up with TRBD1. Germline V gives CDR1 MNHEY, CDR2 SVGEGT. The CDR3 covers 19 residues. V trimming: 6 bases; J trimming: 8 bases; junction bases outside the gene matches: 18. The CDR3 DNA reads TGTGCCAGCAGCACCTATCACGGGACAGGGGGATACGGGTCCAACGTCCTGACTTTC. It codes for CASSTYHGTGGYGSNVLTF.

The J gene is TRBJ1-2, the V gene TRBV7-2; 8 bases are a match to TRBD1. Unmatched junction bases numbered 3, after V lost 2 bases and J lost 4 bases. In germline, CDR1 is SGHTA, CDR2 FQGNSA. The CDR3 is 14 amino acids. The CDR3 sequence is CASSLIQGVYGYTF. The CDR3 DNA sequence: TGTGCCAGCAGCTTAATACAGGGGGTCTATGGCTACACCTTC.

This chain uses TRBV6-1 with TRBJ2-1; D ambiguous. CDR1 MNHNS and CDR2 SASEGT come from the germline V gene. The CDR3 extends over 14 amino acids. With 8 bases removed from V and 12 bases from J, the gap between germline ends came to 23 bases. The CDR3 DNA sequence: TGTGCCAGCGCGGTCTTGGAAGCAACCCCAGGGCAGTTCTTC. Encoded protein: CASAVLEATPGQFF.

The chain uses TRBV20-1 and TRBJ1-6, with 7 bases identical to TRBD1. J gave up 10 bases and V 3 bases, and 12 bases lay outside the gene matches. The CDR3 covers 15 residues. From germline, CDR1 is DFQATT and CDR2 SNEGSKA (reference sequence). CDR3 region: CSASIDREGRSPLHF. CDR3 in DNA: TGCAGTGCTAGCATCGACAGGGAAGGTAGATCACCCCTCCACTTT.

This clonotype was picked up many times. This rearrangement joins TRBV29-1 to TRBJ2-1, with D perhaps TRBD1 (6 bases). V was pared by 4 bases and J by 6 bases, with 19 bases between. Looked up from germline, CDR1 is SQVTM and CDR2 is ANQGSEA. CDR3 size: 15 residues. As DNA, the CDR3 is TGCAGCGTTGCATCCAACAGGGTACGGCGCAATGAGCAGTTCTTC. Protein sequence: CSVASNRVRRNEQFF.

The table lists this clonotype with a few counts. V is TRBV6-4 and J is TRBJ2-2; 8 positions match TRBD2. J lost 10 bases, V lost 8 bases, and 3 bases had no gene match. The CDR3 sequence is 11 residues long. Germline V CDR1 and CDR2: MRHNA, SNTAGT. CDR3 sequence reads: CASREGEELFF. The CDR3 DNA is TGTGCCAGCCGGGAGGGAGAGGAGCTGTTTTTT.

The sample holds a few counts of this clonotype. V and J are TRBV18 and TRBJ2-7, with TRBD2 identical over 10 bases. The CDR3 is 14 amino acids. Germline-derived CDR1 and CDR2 are KGHSH and LQKENI. Unmatched junction bases numbered 3, after V lost 7 bases and J lost 0 bases. The CDR3, as DNA: TGTGCCAGCTTCGGGACTAGCGACTCCTACGAGCAGTACTTC. As protein: CASFGTSDSYEQYF.

A few counts support this clonotype. The rearrangement links TRBV12-3 or TRBV12-4 to TRBJ2-4; TRBD1 agrees at 7 bases. This CDR3 has 17 amino acids. V gave up 5 bases and J gave up 5 bases; unmatched junction bases: 15. This CDR3 is CASSSGGSGTVQNIQYF. The DNA of the CDR3 is TGTGCCAGCAGTAGTGGGGGCTCCGGGACAGTTCAAAACATTCAGTACTTC.

This clonotype was detected a few times. The CDR3 DNA is TGTGCCAGTACAGGAGCCAACGCACTTAGGTACACCTTC. Protein: CASTGANALRYTF. This chain uses TRBV3-1 with TRBJ1-2; D perhaps matches TRBD1 (5 bases). Germline loops: CDR1 LGHDT, CDR2 YNNKEL (reference sequence). Trimming took off 9 bases at V and 11 bases at J, with 22 bases between the two ends. The CDR3 totals 13 residues.

This clonotype was detected ten times or more. The chain recombines TRBV27 with TRBJ1-1, with D tentatively TRBD1 (5 bases). This CDR3 is built from 13 residues. The V gene lost 3 bases and the J gene lost 6 bases, with 11 bases spanning the gap. CDR1 is MNHEY and CDR2 is SMNVEV in the germline V gene (reference sequence). The CDR3 here is CASSFQGLAEAFF. CDR3 coding DNA: TGTGCCAGCAGTTTCCAGGGCCTCGCTGAAGCTTTCTTT.